The text below deals with one TCR beta chain. The data are from a study of T cells after somatic rescue of genetic block. Here immunoSEQ multiplex PCR was the method, and the copy in TCRdb shows in-frame clones only, minus some. The repertoire holds roughly 13,000 clones, around 72% seen once, with roughly a fifth in the top ten. The specimen was peripheral blood mononuclear cells (PBMCs). The TCR comes from a boy aged 5-17 years.

The CDR3 coding sequence is TGTGCCAGCAGCCTCCTCGGCGTAGCGGGGGACTCTGGGGCCAACGTCCTGACTTTC. Translation gives CASSLLGVAGDSGANVLTF. The chain couples TRBV9 to TRBJ2-6, with 9 bases fitting TRBD2. V lost 4 bases and J lost 0; bases outside the gene matches: 11. The CDR3 has 19 residues. Germline V gene lookup returns CDR1 SGDLS and CDR2 YYNGEE.